The present entry profiles one T cell receptor beta chain with its context. Its antigen is undetermined. Assay: immunoSEQ multiplex PCR; the TCRdb copy retains only in-frame clones and omits some. The data contain about 25,000 clones, around 67% of them singletons. This specimen comes from a study of vaccination effects on CD4 cells after COVID-19. Isolating CD4+ T cells followed approximately ten days of culture. The CDR3 loop spans 16 amino acids. The V gene lost 3 bases and the J gene lost 7 bases, with 18 bases spanning the gap. Looked up from germline, CDR1 is SNHLY and CDR2 is FYNNEI. The source is a human donor who received a COVID-19 vaccine. The specimen was CD4+ T cells from PBMCs cultured without peptide, collected before COVID-19 vaccination. The chain is built from TRBV2 and TRBJ1-4; D is ambiguous. The CDR3 region is CASSDPSGPRSEKLFF. The CDR3 DNA reads TGTGCCAGCAGTGACCCCTCCGGCCCCCGGAGTGAAAAACTGTTTTTT.